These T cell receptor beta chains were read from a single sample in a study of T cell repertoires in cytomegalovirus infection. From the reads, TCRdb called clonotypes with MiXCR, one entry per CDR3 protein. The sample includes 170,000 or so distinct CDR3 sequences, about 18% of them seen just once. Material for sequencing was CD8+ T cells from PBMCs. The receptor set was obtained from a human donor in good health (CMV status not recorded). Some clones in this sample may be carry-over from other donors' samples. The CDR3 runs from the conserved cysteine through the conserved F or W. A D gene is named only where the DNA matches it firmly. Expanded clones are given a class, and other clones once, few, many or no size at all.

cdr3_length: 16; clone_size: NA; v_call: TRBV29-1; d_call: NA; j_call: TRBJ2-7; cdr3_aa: CSVAGTLGGSSYEQYF; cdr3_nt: TGTAGCGTTGCGGGGACTCTTGGTGGAAGCTCCTACGAGCAGTACTTC
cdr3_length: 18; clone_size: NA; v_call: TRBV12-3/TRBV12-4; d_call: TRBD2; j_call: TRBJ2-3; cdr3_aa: CASSFGSGSGGPGDTQYF; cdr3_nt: TGTGCCAGCAGTTTCGGATCGGGTAGCGGGGGGCCTGGGGATACGCAGTATTTT
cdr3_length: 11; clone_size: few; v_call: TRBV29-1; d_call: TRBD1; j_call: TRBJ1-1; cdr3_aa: CSGDSHTEAFF; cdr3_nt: TGCAGCGGGGACAGTCACACTGAAGCTTTCTTT
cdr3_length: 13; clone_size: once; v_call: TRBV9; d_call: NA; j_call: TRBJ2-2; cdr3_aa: CASSVGWTGELFF; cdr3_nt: TGTGCCAGCAGCGTAGGGTGGACCGGGGAGCTGTTTTTT
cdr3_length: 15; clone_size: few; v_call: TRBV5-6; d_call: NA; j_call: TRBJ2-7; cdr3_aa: CASSDDFGLPGEQYF; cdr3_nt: TGTGCCAGCAGCGATGATTTCGGACTGCCGGGGGAGCAGTACTTC
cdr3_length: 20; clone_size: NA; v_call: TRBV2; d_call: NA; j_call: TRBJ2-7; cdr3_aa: CASSEALQGWSPRTAYEQYF; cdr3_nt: TGTGCCAGCAGTGAAGCGCTTCAGGGATGGTCCCCGCGAACGGCCTACGAGCAGTACTTC
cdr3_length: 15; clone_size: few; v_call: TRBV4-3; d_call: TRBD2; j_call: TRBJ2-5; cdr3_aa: CASSQARTRSETQYF; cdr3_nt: TGCGCCAGCAGCCAAGCTCGGACTAGATCCGAGACCCAGTACTTC
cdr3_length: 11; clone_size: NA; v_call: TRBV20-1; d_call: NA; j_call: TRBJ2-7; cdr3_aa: CSALQGSEQYF; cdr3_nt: TGCAGTGCTTTACAGGGATCCGAGCAGTACTTC
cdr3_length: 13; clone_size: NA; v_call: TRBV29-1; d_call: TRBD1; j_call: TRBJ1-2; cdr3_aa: CSVGTGEAYGYTF; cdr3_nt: TGCAGCGTTGGTACAGGGGAAGCCTATGGCTACACCTTC
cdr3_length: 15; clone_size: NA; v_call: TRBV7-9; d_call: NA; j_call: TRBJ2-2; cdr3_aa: CASSLSGSGTGELFF; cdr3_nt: TGTGCCAGCAGCTTATCCGGCTCAGGTACCGGGGAGCTGTTTTTT
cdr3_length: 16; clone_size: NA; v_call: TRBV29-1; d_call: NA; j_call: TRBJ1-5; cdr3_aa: CSVEDGRSDRSQPQHF; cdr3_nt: TGCAGCGTTGAAGATGGAAGGAGCGACCGGAGCCAGCCCCAGCATTTT
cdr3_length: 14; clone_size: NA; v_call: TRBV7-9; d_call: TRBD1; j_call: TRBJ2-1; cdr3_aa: CASSLDTGGFEQFF; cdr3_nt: TGTGCCAGCAGCTTAGACACAGGGGGCTTTGAGCAGTTCTTC
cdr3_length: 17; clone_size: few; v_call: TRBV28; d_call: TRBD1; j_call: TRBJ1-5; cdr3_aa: CASREGQGAVPHQPQHF; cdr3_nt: TGTGCCAGCAGAGAGGGACAGGGGGCAGTCCCCCATCAGCCCCAGCATTTT
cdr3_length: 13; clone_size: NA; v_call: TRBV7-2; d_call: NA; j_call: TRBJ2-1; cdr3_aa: CASRAASYNEQFF; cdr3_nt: TGTGCCAGCAGGGCAGCCTCCTACAATGAGCAGTTCTTC
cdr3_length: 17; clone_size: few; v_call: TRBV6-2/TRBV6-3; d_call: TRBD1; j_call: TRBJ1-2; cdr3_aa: CASSVDREAYGNYGYTF; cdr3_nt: TGTGCCAGCAGTGTGGACAGGGAGGCTTACGGAAACTATGGCTACACCTTC
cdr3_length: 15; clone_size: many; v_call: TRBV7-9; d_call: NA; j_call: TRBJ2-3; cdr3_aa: CASSGTGSSTDTQYF; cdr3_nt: TGTGCCAGCAGTGGAACAGGATCTAGCACAGATACGCAGTATTTT
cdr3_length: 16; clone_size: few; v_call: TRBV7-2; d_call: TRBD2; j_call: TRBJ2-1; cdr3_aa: CASSIPGTSGGDEQFF; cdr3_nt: TGTGCCAGCAGCATTCCCGGGACTAGCGGGGGAGATGAGCAGTTCTTC
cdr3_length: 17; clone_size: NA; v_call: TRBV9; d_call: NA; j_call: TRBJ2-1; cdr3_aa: CASSVEGGDWFYNEQFF; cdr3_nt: TGTGCCAGCAGCGTAGAGGGGGGGGACTGGTTTTACAATGAGCAGTTCTTC
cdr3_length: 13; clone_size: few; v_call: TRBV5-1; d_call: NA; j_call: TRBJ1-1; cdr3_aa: CASSPEVENEAFF; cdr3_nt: TGCGCCAGCAGCCCGGAAGTGGAGAATGAAGCTTTCTTT
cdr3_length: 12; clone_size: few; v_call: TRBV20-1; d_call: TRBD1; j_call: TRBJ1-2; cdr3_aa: CSAGRDRFGYTF; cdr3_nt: TGCAGTGCTGGGCGGGACAGGTTTGGCTACACCTTC
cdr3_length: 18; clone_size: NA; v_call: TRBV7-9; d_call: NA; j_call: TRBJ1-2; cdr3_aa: CASSQASGAGSTNYGYTF; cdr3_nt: TGTGCCAGCAGCCAAGCAAGTGGGGCAGGAAGCACTAACTATGGCTACACCTTC
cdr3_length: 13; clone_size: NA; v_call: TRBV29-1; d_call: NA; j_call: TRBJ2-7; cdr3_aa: CSVAEGYSYEQYF; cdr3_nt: TGCAGCGTTGCGGAGGGTTACTCCTACGAGCAGTACTTC
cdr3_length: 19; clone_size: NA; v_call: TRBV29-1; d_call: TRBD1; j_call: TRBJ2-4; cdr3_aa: CSVEGLDKTGDGLINIQYF; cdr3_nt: TGCAGCGTTGAGGGTTTGGACAAGACAGGGGACGGCCTTATAAACATTCAGTACTTC
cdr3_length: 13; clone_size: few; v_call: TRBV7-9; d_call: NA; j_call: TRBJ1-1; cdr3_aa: CASIARGPAEAFF; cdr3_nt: TGTGCCAGCATCGCTAGGGGTCCGGCGGAAGCTTTCTTT
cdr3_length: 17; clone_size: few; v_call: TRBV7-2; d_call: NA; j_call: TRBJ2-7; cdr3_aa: CASSLAEVVRDNNEQYF; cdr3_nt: TGTGCCAGCAGCTTAGCGGAGGTTGTCAGGGACAATAACGAGCAGTACTTC
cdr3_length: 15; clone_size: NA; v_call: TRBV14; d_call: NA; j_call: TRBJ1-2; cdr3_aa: CASSHTPGPSYGYTF; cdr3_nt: TGTGCCAGCAGCCATACCCCAGGGCCTAGCTATGGCTACACCTTC
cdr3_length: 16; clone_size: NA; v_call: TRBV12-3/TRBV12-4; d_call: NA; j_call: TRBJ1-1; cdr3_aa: CASRPSGFTLNTEAFF; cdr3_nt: TGTGCCAGCAGGCCGTCAGGTTTTACCTTGAACACTGAAGCTTTCTTT
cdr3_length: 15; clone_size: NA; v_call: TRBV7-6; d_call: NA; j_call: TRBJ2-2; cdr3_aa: CASSLEIMGTGELFF; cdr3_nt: TGTGCCAGCAGCCTAGAAATAATGGGGACCGGGGAGCTGTTTTTT
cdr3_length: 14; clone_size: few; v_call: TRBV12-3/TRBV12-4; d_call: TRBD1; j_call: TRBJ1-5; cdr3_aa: CASSSRQGHQPQHF; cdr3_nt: TGTGCCAGCAGTTCCCGACAGGGACATCAGCCCCAGCATTTT
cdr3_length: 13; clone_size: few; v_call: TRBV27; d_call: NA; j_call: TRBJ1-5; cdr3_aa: CASSVGLSQPQHF; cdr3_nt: TGTGCCAGCTCTGTGGGCTTAAGCCAGCCCCAGCATTTT
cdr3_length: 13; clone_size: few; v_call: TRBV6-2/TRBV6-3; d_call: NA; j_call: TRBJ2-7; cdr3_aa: CASSYGDMYEQYF; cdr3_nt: TGTGCCAGCAGTTACGGAGACATGTACGAGCAGTACTTC
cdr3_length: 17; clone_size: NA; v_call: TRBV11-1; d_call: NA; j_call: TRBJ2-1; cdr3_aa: CASSLAWVGISYNEQFF; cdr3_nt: TGTGCCAGCAGCTTAGCCTGGGTGGGGATATCCTACAATGAGCAGTTCTTC
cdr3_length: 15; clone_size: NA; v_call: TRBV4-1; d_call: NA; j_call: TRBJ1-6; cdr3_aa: CASSQGYSSNSPLHF; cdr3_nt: TGCGCCAGCAGCCAAGGTTATTCGAGTAATTCACCCCTCCACTTT
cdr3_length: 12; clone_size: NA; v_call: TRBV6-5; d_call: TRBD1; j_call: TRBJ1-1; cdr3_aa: CASKKQGLEAFF; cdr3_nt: TGTGCCAGCAAAAAACAGGGGCTTGAAGCTTTCTTT
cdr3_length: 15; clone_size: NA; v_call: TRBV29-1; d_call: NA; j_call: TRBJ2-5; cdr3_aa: CSVVPAGAKGETQYF; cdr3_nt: TGCAGCGTTGTCCCGGCAGGGGCAAAGGGAGAGACCCAGTACTTC
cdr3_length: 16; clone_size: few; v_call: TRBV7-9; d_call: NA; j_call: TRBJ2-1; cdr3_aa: CASSLAEDPSYNEQFF; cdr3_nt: TGTGCCAGCAGCTTAGCAGAGGACCCATCCTACAATGAGCAGTTCTTC
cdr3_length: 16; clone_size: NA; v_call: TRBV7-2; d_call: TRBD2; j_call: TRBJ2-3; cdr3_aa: CASNPLAVEGTDTQYF; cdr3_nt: TGTGCCAGCAACCCTCTAGCGGTCGAGGGCACAGATACGCAGTATTTT
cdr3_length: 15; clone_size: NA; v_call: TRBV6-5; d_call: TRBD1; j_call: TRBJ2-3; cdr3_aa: CTSKWGQGRENTQYF; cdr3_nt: TGTACCAGCAAATGGGGACAGGGTCGTGAAAATACGCAGTATTTT
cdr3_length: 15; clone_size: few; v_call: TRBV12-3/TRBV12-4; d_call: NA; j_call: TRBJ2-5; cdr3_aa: CASTWGESGQETQYF; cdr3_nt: TGTGCCAGCACCTGGGGGGAAAGTGGGCAAGAGACCCAGTACTTC
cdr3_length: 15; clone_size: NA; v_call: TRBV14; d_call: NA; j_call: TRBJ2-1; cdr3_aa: CASSPQFTRGDEQFF; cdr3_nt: TGTGCCAGCAGCCCACAATTCACAAGGGGTGATGAGCAGTTCTTC
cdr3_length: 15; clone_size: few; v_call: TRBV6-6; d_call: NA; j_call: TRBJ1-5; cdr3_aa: CASMDVGESNQPQHF; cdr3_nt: TGTGCCAGTATGGATGTGGGGGAAAGCAATCAGCCCCAGCATTTT
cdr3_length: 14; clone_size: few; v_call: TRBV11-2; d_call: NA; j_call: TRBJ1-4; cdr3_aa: CASSGLGRGEKLFF; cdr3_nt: TGTGCCAGCAGCGGGCTGGGACGGGGTGAAAAACTGTTTTTT
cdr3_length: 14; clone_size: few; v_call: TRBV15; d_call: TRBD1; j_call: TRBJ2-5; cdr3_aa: CATSRDRYQETQYF; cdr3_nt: TGTGCCACCAGCAGGGACAGGTACCAAGAGACCCAGTACTTC
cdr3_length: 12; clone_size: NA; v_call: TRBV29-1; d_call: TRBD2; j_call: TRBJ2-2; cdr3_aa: CSAGGGTGELFF; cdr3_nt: TGCAGCGCTGGGGGGGGCACCGGGGAGCTGTTTTTT
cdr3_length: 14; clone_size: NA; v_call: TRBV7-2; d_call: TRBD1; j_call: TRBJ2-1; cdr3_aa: CASSSTGLGGEQFF; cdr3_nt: TGTGCCAGCAGCTCGACAGGGCTCGGCGGTGAGCAGTTCTTC
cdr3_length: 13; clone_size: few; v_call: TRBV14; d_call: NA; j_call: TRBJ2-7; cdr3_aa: CASSNSRAREQYF; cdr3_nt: TGTGCCAGCAGCAATTCAAGGGCCCGCGAGCAGTACTTC
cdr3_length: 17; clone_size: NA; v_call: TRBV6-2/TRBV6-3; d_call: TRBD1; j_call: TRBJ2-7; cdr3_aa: CASSYLRGRGPSYEQYF; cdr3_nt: TGTGCCAGCAGTTACCTCAGGGGGCGAGGGCCCTCCTACGAGCAGTACTTC
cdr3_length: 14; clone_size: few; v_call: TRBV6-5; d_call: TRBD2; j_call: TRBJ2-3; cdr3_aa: CASRPGDYADTQYF; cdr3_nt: TGTGCCAGCCGACCCGGGGACTACGCAGATACGCAGTATTTT